The 15 T cell receptor beta chains below were found in one sample sequenced in a study of vaccination effects on CD4 cells after COVID-19. Clones were read by immunoSEQ multiplex PCR, and TCRdb kept only the in-frame ones, dropping some. The sample records about 73,000 clones, nearly 75% being singletons. Subsequent to about 10 days of culture, CD4+ T cells were isolated. Either the BNT162b2 or mRNA-1273 vaccine was given to participants in two doses. These receptors are not linked to any known antigen. The sample here was CD4+ T cells from PBMCs cultured without peptide, taken after COVID-19 vaccination. The receptors shown here come from a human donor who received a COVID-19 vaccine.

This clone was counted once. The rearrangement links TRBV20-1 to TRBJ1-3, with D unresolved. Germline assignment: CDR1 DFQATT and CDR2 SNEGSKA (reference sequence). V lost 3 bases to trimming and J lost 4 bases, with 4 bases between them. The CDR3 contains 11 residues. The CDR3 DNA is TGCAGTGCTAGTATGGGAAACACCATATATTTT. Translated, it gives CSASMGNTIYF.

The chain carries TRBV12-3 or TRBV12-4 and TRBJ2-1; a weak D match, TRBD1 (6 bases). The V end lost 8 bases, the J end lost 4 bases, and 12 bases lay between the germline ends. The CDR3 has 13 residues. The CDR3 spells CASGNREYNEQFF. CDR3 in DNA: TGTGCCAGCGGCAACAGGGAATACAATGAGCAGTTCTTC.

The rearrangement uses TRBV6-1 and TRBJ1-2, with D unclear. CDR3 size: 14 residues. Germline V CDR1 and CDR2: MNHNS, SASEGT. The V end lost 1 base, the J end lost 6 bases, and 12 bases lay between the germline ends. CDR3 nucleotide sequence: TGTGCCAGCAGTGAAGACTCGATCTTCAATGGCTACACCTTC. Translating it yields CASSEDSIFNGYTF.

The chain is built from TRBV19 and TRBJ1-5; D might be TRBD1 (6 bases). The CDR3 contains 16 residues. Trimming cost V 0 bases and J 1 base, with 10 bases left between them. CDR1 is LNHDA, CDR2 SQIVND, per germline (reference sequence). CDR3 sequence (DNA): TGTGCCAGTAGTATAGATTGGCAGGGGAGCAATCAGCCCCAGCATTTT. This translates into CASSIDWQGSNQPQHF.

The CDR3 coding sequence is TGTGCCATCAGTTCCAGGGGGGAGAGCACTGAAGCTTTCTTT. Amino acids: CAISSRGESTEAFF. The gene calls are TRBV10-3 and TRBJ1-1; 7 bases match TRBD1. V lost 5 bases and J lost 4; bases outside the gene matches: 7. The CDR3 runs 14 residues. The germline gives CDR1 ENHRY, CDR2 SYGVKD.

The chain joins TRBV12-3 or TRBV12-4 to TRBJ2-5; 8 bases agree with TRBD1. This CDR3 spans 12 amino acids. After removal of 7 bases from V and 7 bases from J, the junction contained 5 bases not matched to a gene. CDR3 bases: TGTGCCAGCAACATAGGACAGGGGACCCAGTACTTC. Encoded protein: CASNIGQGTQYF.

The chain couples TRBV4-1 to TRBJ2-2; 12 nucleotides agree with TRBD1. CDR1 and CDR2 (germline): MGHRA, YSYEKL. The CDR3 length is 17 residues. With V trimmed by 3 bases and J by 7 bases, 9 bases remained unmatched. In DNA form, the CDR3 reads TGCGCCAGCAGCCACCCTCCGGGACAGGGGGCTGGCGGGGAGCTGTTTTTT. Protein sequence: CASSHPPGQGAGGELFF.

This clone came up once. The rearrangement links TRBV5-1 to TRBJ2-5; D is unclear. The V and J ends lost 4 bases and 2 bases respectively, with 15 bases between them. The CDR3 totals 15 residues. Germline values: CDR1 SGHRS, CDR2 YFSETQ. DNA of the CDR3: TGCGCCAGCAGCCACCCGGTGGGCGATCAAGAGACCCAGTACTTC. It codes for CASSHPVGDQETQYF.

The chain has TRBV5-1 and TRBJ2-3; D might be TRBD1 or TRBD2, each matching 6 bases. Germline V gene lookup returns CDR1 SGHRS and CDR2 YFSETQ. V lost 0 bases, J lost 0 bases, and 11 bases lay in between. The CDR3 runs 16 residues. CDR3 sequence: CASSLVGGPSTDTQYF. CDR3 sequence (DNA): TGCGCCAGCAGCTTGGTCGGGGGCCCTAGCACAGATACGCAGTATTTT.

The V gene is TRBV21-1, the J gene TRBJ1-5. TRBV21-1 is listed as a pseudogene. The CDR3 consists of 15 residues. As DNA, the CDR3 is TGTGCCAACTGGAGGCCGGGGTATAGCAATCAGCCCCAGCATTTT. This sequence encodes CANWRPGYSNQPQHF.

The chain links TRBV2 to TRBJ2-7; no definite D call. The CDR3 length is 13 residues. V lost 3 bases, J lost 3 bases, and 9 bases lay in between. Looked up from germline, CDR1 is SNHLY and CDR2 is FYNNEI. The CDR3 reads CASSDSKDYEQYV. CDR3 bases: TGTGCCAGCAGTGACTCCAAGGACTACGAGCAGTACGTC.

The chain is built from TRBV5-1 and TRBJ1-1; D call uncertain. Looked up from germline, CDR1 is SGHRS and CDR2 is YFSETQ. This CDR3 is built from 15 residues. Trimming cost V 1 base and J 8 bases, with 18 bases left between them. CDR3 in amino acids: CASSLNGDPGKEAFF. DNA for the CDR3: TGCGCCAGCAGCTTGAATGGTGACCCGGGGAAGGAAGCTTTCTTT.

The chain couples TRBV19 to TRBJ2-5; tentatively, D is TRBD2 (6 bases). The germline V gene encodes CDR1 LNHDA and CDR2 SQIVND (reference sequence). The CDR3 consists of 12 residues. Trimming removed 6 bases from V and 5 bases from J, with 10 bases in between. The CDR3 is CASSGGSETQYF. In nucleotides, the CDR3 is TGTGCCAGTAGCGGGGGATCCGAGACCCAGTACTTC.

The V gene is TRBV18, the J gene TRBJ2-5; D is perhaps TRBD1 (5 bases). CDR1 and CDR2 (germline): KGHSH, LQKENI. The CDR3 length is 15 residues. V was trimmed by 2 bases and J by 1 base, leaving 11 bases between them. CDR3 sequence (DNA): TGTGCCAGCTCACCAACAGGTCGATTCCAAGAGACCCAGTACTTC. Residues: CASSPTGRFQETQYF.

Only a few counts were recorded for this clone. The J gene is TRBJ1-5, the V gene TRBV4-3, with D maybe TRBD1 (5 bases). Germline CDR1 reads LGHNA; CDR2 reads YSLEER. Trimming left V 1 base short and J 7 bases short, with 11 bases between. The CDR3 is 14 residues long. The CDR3 protein is CASSQGTGTQPQHF. The DNA of the CDR3 is TGCGCCAGCAGCCAAGGAACGGGGACCCAGCCCCAGCATTTT.